This record covers a single T cell receptor (beta chain). This clonotype has a count of ten or more. No antigen is known for it. The record has no base qualities; no much larger clone is one base away. Hyperthyroidism patients were newly diagnosed, had a disease duration of under 2 months, and were aged 18 to 65 years. Patients with uncontrolled infections, other autoimmune diseases, pregnancy or lactation were excluded. Clinical symptoms, serum thyroxine and TRAb, thyroid ultrasound, and orbital computed tomography formed the basis for the diagnoses. For progressor patients, blood was drawn at the first diagnosis of hyperthyroidism, before any ophthalmopathy symptoms had appeared. PBMCs were separated from under 12 ml of fresh peripheral blood using Ficoll-Paque density gradient centrifugation. Progressor patients were first diagnosed with Graves' hyperthyroidism and then developed ophthalmopathy during follow-up. Total RNA was extracted using Trizol reagent, and RNA quality was assessed on an Agilent 2100 Bioanalyzer.

The sample originates from a study of T cells in Graves' hyperthyroidism and ophthalmopathy (dated by TCRdb to the late 2010s). For context, the study as a whole: Peripheral blood samples were taken at the time of initial diagnosis, prior to any treatment. To identify TCR V-J signatures that set the groups apart, the researchers used a discovery cohort of roughly 100 patients, made up of about 44 with Graves' ophthalmopathy and about 60 with stable Graves' hyperthyroidism. Prospective prediction of ophthalmopathy was tested in an independent validation cohort of under 20 hyperthyroidism patients and some 17 patients who later progressed to ophthalmopathy. The roughly 94 discovery patients were randomly split 7:3 into training and test sets. The study also compared thyroid tissue and blood T-cell repertoires from 5 to 7 Graves' hyperthyroidism patients. Following sampling, methimazole starting at 30 mg daily was given to hyperthyroidism patients, and high-dose intravenous methylprednisolone was given to ophthalmopathy patients. The paper describes TCR Vbeta CDR3 sequencing of 120 to 150 peripheral blood samples, made up of roughly 40 ophthalmopathy patients, 70 to 80 hyperthyroidism patients and some 17 progressor patients. Study-wide findings and limitations: In cross-validation, a model built on a 13 V-J signature told ophthalmopathy apart from stable hyperthyroidism with 87.88% sensitivity and around 83% specificity, and in testing the same model reached 80%/75%. No statistical method was used to fix the sample size in advance, and group allocation was not hidden from the investigators. In validation, the model predicted progression to ophthalmopathy with 55% to 71% sensitivity and approximately 78% specificity, a median of approximately 6.7 months before onset. Most expanded thyroid clonotypes (frequency above 0.001) were also detected in blood, suggesting blood repertoires may reflect thyroid immune responses.

The TCR beta CDR3 regions were amplified from RNA transcripts. A first-round RT-PCR of the TCR CDR3 used the HTBI primer set with the Qiagen OneStep RT-PCR kit. A second multiplex PCR round built the libraries, followed by size selection and purification. Sequencing of the libraries was done on an Illumina HiSeq2000 using paired-end 100 bp reads. In the original analysis: SOAPnuke was used to process the raw data, with reads discarded if the reads contained adapters or uncalled bases, had a mean Phred below 15, or lacked an exact constant-primer or identifier match. High-quality paired reads were merged with COPE v1.2.5, and unique nucleotide sequences were defined as clonotypes. MiTCR v1.1 was used to align clonotypes to the IMGT TRBV, TRBD and TRBJ reference segments. Only V-J combinations with frequency above 0.0001, covering roughly 99% of repertoires, were analysed. A TCS score was defined as the ratio between F50 (clonal expansion) and ExV (chaos), using BLOSUM62-based TCRdist between CDR3 peptides within each V-J. Welch's t-statistics and random forest reduced 514 V-J features to 13, which were used in a naive Bayes classifier (R e1071). Starting from the raw public reads, TCRdb applied fastp trimming at Q25, assembled clones with MiXCR and retained in-frame beta chains. Each CDR3 protein gets just one entry, which takes the most common genes and DNA from the rows behind it. These V and J calls derive from TCRdb rather than the authors' analysis. The table for this sample lists approximately 600,000 distinct CDR3 sequences; about 15% of them were counted only once. The leading ten clones occupy roughly 5.5% of the sample.

Measured from the cysteine to the phenylalanine, the CDR3 is 17 residues long. The only DNA kept is the CDR3, 51 bases in frame from the first base. Via the germline V gene, CDR1 is ENHRY and CDR2 SYGVKD. V loses 0 bases, J loses 0 bases, and the germline ends lie 13 bases apart. The sequence is built from TRBV10-3 and TRBJ2-3; tentative D gene TRBD2, with 5 bases matching. Sequenced: blood. The sequence derives from a woman aged 25 to 39 with Graves' hyperthyroidism that later progressed to Graves' ophthalmopathy. The DNA is TGTGCCATCAGTGAGTCCCCTGCGGGCGGGAGCACAGATACGCAGTATTTT. Translated, this is CAISESPAGGSTDTQYF.